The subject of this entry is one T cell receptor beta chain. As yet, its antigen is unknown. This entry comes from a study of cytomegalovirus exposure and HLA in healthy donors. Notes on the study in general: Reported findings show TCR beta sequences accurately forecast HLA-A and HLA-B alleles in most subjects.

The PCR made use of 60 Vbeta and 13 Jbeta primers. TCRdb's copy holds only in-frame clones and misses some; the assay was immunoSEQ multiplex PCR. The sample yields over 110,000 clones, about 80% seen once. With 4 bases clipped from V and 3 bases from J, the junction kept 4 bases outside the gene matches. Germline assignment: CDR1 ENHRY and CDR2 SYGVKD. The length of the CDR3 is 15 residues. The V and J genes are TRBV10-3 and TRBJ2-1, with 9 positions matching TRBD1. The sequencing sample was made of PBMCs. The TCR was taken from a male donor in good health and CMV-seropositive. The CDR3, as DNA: TGTGCCATCAGTGGGACAGGGGAGAACTACAATGAGCAGTTCTTC. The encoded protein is CAISGTGENYNEQFF.